This T cell receptor beta chain comes out of a study of blood T cell repertoires in COVID-19 (dated by TCRdb to 2018 to 2021). In the study overall: Samples covering the acute and convalescent phases of COVID-19 were provided by collaborators in the United States, Italy and Spain. The prospective study material was composed of cDNA or gDNA derived from T cells, B-cell-depleted T cells, or PBMCs. Samples were obtained from the ongoing ImmuneRACE study (first 160 participants) and from over 1,000 subjects provided by 6 global collaborators. The dataset comprised deeply sampled blood TCRbeta repertoires from subjects exposed to, actively infected with, or recovered from COVID-19. Where available, HLA class I and class II types were obtained from metadata supplied by the sample provider rather than from assay-based typing. A freely available public database, intended as a resource for researchers studying the immune response to SARS-CoV-2, is where the repertoires were released. A de-identified subject ID, COVID-19 status, age in years and sex were almost always included in the sample metadata. Summary of the overall study and its limitations: Clinical and demographic metadata were provided uncurated, with the amount varying by source and participant.

The germline V gene yields MNHEY for CDR1 and SVGAGI for CDR2. The CDR3 starts with the cysteine, ends with the phenylalanine, and has 13 residues. Only CDR3 DNA remains: 39 bases, in frame from the first base. V drops 6 bases and J drops 6 bases, leaving 14 bases in between. Whole blood was collected in K2EDTA tubes by collaborating institutions according to the institutions' own protocols. For TCRbeta analysis, collaborators shipped samples as frozen whole blood, isolated PBMCs, or DNA extracted from either of those sample types. A word on this clone: Which antigen it targets is not known. Base qualities are missing; no much larger clone stands one base away.

TCRbeta CDR3 regions were amplified from genomic DNA using the immunoSEQ Assay, a bias-controlled multiplex PCR. The paper's processing steps were these. The number of nucleated cells in each sample was estimated from the amplification of reference gene primers within the assay. To quantify the absolute abundance of each unique TCRbeta CDR3 rearrangement, sequence reads were collapsed and filtered. For each sample, productive Simpson clonality was calculated as the square root of Simpson's diversity index across productive rearrangements. The table comes from immuneACCESS by way of TCRdb, which keeps in-frame sequences with V and J called. Part of the clones is missing from these tables; in studies checked, under half for an unresolved V gene and the rest for unknown reasons. The V and J calls and clone size were taken over from that table, and D and trimming were inferred from the DNA. In all, the sample holds approximately 170,000 clones, and 80% to 90% of those were seen once. Clones ranked in the top ten supply approximately 4% of the sample.

The chain couples TRBV6-5 to TRBJ1-1; TRBD1 might be the D gene, on 5 matching bases. Source material: peripheral blood. The receptor was derived from a woman between 65 and 79 years old with acute or convalescent COVID-19. The CDR3 sequence is CASSMDIGAEAFF. DNA sequence: TGTGCCAGCAGCATGGACATTGGCGCTGAAGCTTTCTTT.